The rows below give T cell receptor beta chains drawn from one sample of a study of OX40 agonist ivuxolimab in advanced cancers. Libraries were prepared by immunoSEQ multiplex PCR; TCRdb keeps only in-frame clonotypes and omits some of them. This sample has approximately 97,000 clones, with approximately 87% found just once. The source material was CD4+ or CD8+ T cells sorted from blood, sampled in a trial of the OX40 agonist ivuxolimab. The receptor source for this set is an adult with an advanced solid tumor such as melanoma, head and neck, liver or kidney cancer. The CDR3 runs from the conserved cysteine through the conserved F or W. A D gene is named only where the DNA matches it firmly. Not every row has a clone size; where given, it reads once, few, many or a size class.

j_gene | abundance | d_gene | v_gene | CDR3aa | CDR3nt
TRBJ2-1 | . | . | TRBV7-3 | CASSLGESNEQFF | TGTGCCAGCAGCTTAGGAGAATCGAATGAGCAGTTCTTC
TRBJ1-3 | . | . | TRBV11-2 | CASSPEGRTRGNTIYF | TGTGCCAGCAGCCCAGAAGGGCGGACGCGTGGAAACACCATATATTTT
TRBJ2-4 | . | . | TRBV11-2 | CASSLSTGADIQYF | TGTGCCAGCAGCTTAAGTACGGGAGCGGACATTCAGTACTTC
TRBJ2-3 | . | . | TRBV11-2 | CASRYGSIGTDTQYF | TGTGCCAGCAGGTACGGGAGTATTGGCACAGATACGCAGTATTTT
TRBJ2-7 | . | . | TRBV29-1 | CSVRDIMYEQYF | TGCAGCGTAAGGGACATCATGTACGAGCAGTACTTC
TRBJ2-4 | . | TRBD2 | TRBV11-3 | CASSRWRTSGGSAKNIQYF | TGTGCCAGCAGCAGGTGGCGGACTAGCGGGGGCTCGGCCAAAAACATTCAGTACTTC
TRBJ1-5 | . | . | TRBV15 | CATSKIEGGNQPQHF | TGTGCCACCAGCAAAATTGAGGGGGGCAATCAGCCCCAGCATTTT
TRBJ1-1 | . | . | TRBV6-5 | CASSTQGITEAFF | TGTGCCAGCAGCACTCAGGGGATCACTGAAGCTTTCTTT
TRBJ2-5 | . | . | TRBV4-2 | CASSPVVGQETQYF | TGTGCCAGCAGCCCGGTGGTCGGTCAAGAGACCCAGTACTTC
TRBJ1-1 | . | . | TRBV10-3 | CAISGLEGTEAFF | TGTGCCATCAGTGGGTTGGAGGGCACTGAAGCTTTCTTT
TRBJ1-1 | . | . | TRBV10-1 | CASSPKLDTEAFF | TGCGCCAGCAGCCCTAAGCTGGACACTGAAGCTTTCTTT
TRBJ1-2 | . | . | TRBV16 | CASRPPAAGLGGYTF | TGTGCCAGCAGACCCCCGGCGGCGGGGCTGGGGGGCTACACCTTC
TRBJ2-7 | . | . | TRBV27 | CASSFLGGRSYEQYF | TGTGCCAGCAGTTTTCTTGGGGGCAGGTCCTACGAGCAGTACTTC
TRBJ2-1 | . | . | TRBV2 | CASSDSRGNEQFF | TGTGCCAGCAGTGATTCTAGGGGGAATGAGCAGTTCTTC
TRBJ1-1 | few | . | TRBV6-1 | CASSSTGNTEAFF | TGTGCCAGCAGCTCGACAGGGAACACTGAAGCTTTCTTT
TRBJ1-5 | . | . | TRBV6-1 | CASSERANQPQHF | TGTGCCAGCAGTGAAAGAGCTAATCAGCCCCAGCATTTT
TRBJ2-2 | . | TRBD2 | TRBV9 | CASSVGTSVTGELFF | TGTGCCAGCAGCGTCGGGACTAGCGTCACCGGGGAGCTGTTTTTT
TRBJ1-2 | . | TRBD1 | TRBV19 | CASNSGTVNGYTF | TGTGCCAGTAACTCCGGGACAGTTAATGGCTACACCTTC
TRBJ1-1 | few | . | TRBV18 | CASSPGGDTEAFF | TGTGCCAGCTCACCAGGTGGGGACACTGAAGCTTTCTTT
TRBJ2-2 | . | . | TRBV18 | CASSPQGNTGELFF | TGTGCCAGCTCCCCACAGGGGAACACCGGGGAGCTGTTTTTT
TRBJ1-6 | . | . | TRBV5-1 | CASGSFTGNSPLHF | TGCGCCAGCGGCTCCTTTACAGGGAATTCACCCCTCCACTTT
TRBJ2-7 | few | . | TRBV5-6 | CASSFGRDEQYF | TGTGCCAGCAGCTTTGGCAGGGACGAGCAGTACTTC
TRBJ1-1 | . | . | TRBV5-4 | CASSFRLYTEAFF | TGTGCCAGCAGCTTCCGACTGTACACTGAAGCTTTCTTT
TRBJ2-7 | . | TRBD2 | TRBV18 | CASSPGTRVVYEQYF | TGTGCCAGCTCACCCGGGACTAGGGTAGTCTACGAGCAGTACTTC
TRBJ2-7 | . | . | TRBV6-1 | CASNRLAGQTYEQYF | TGTGCCAGCAACAGGCTTGCGGGACAGACCTACGAGCAGTACTTC
TRBJ2-6 | . | . | TRBV11-3 | CASSRGASGANVLTF | TGTGCCAGCAGCCGTGGGGCATCTGGGGCCAACGTCCTGACTTTC
TRBJ1-1 | . | . | TRBV15 | CATSRDMSRVNTEAFF | TGTGCCACCAGCAGAGATATGAGCAGGGTGAACACTGAAGCTTTCTTT
TRBJ1-6 | . | . | TRBV30 | CAWSVGVFSSPLHF | TGTGCCTGGAGTGTAGGGGTTTTCAGTTCACCCCTCCACTTT
TRBJ1-1 | few | TRBD1 | TRBV7-9 | CASSFGQGKTEAFF | TGTGCCAGCAGCTTCGGACAGGGAAAGACTGAAGCTTTCTTT
TRBJ1-1 | . | . | TRBV9 | CASSPYSVQNTEAFF | TGTGCCAGCAGCCCTTACAGCGTTCAGAACACTGAAGCTTTCTTT
TRBJ2-3 | . | TRBD1 | TRBV14 | CASSRDRGPDTQYF | TGTGCCAGCAGCAGGGACAGGGGACCAGATACGCAGTATTTT